The sequence of this T cell receptor beta chain was determined in a study of T-cell reconstitution after alpha-beta-depleted transplantation in children. Unique molecular identifiers were incorporated when the TCRbeta library was constructed. Via MiXCR, TCRdb re-called the PCR reads, giving one row per CDR3 protein. The data hold 350,000 to 400,000 distinct CDR3 sequences, with roughly 21% observed a single time. V trimming: 6 bases; J trimming: 4 bases; junction bases outside the gene matches: 10. CDR3 size: 16 residues. The TCR sequence derives from a human donor who donated a stem cell graft to a child with acute myeloid leukemia. The gene calls are TRBV12-3 or TRBV12-4 and TRBJ2-2; 8 bases agree with TRBD1. The specimen was PBMCs from the stem cell graft donor, collected from the stem cell graft. CDR3 nucleotides: TGTGCCAGCAGCGAACCGGGACAGGAGGTCACCGGGGAGCTGTTTTTT. Amino acids: CASSEPGQEVTGELFF.